Below are 27 T cell receptor beta chains sequenced from a single sample in a study of PD-1 blockade in classical Hodgkin lymphoma. Sequencing was performed with immunoSEQ multiplex PCR; in TCRdb, only in-frame clones are kept and a portion is missing. The table records 15,000 to 20,000 clones, around four fifths of them present only once. With no exception, relapse followed autologous stem cell transplantation in all patients, and brentuximab vedotin exposure varied. The authors purified CD4+ T cells from thawed PBMCs by magnetic negative selection. The source material was CD4+ T cells from blood, sampled at baseline. Receptors originate from a human donor with classical Hodgkin lymphoma.

CDR3 residues: CASSGGQGNYGYTF. CDR3 nucleotides: TGTGCCAGCAGTGGGGGACAGGGGAACTATGGCTACACCTTC. V is TRBV2 and J is TRBJ1-2; 10 bases agree with TRBD1. After removal of 4 bases from V and 2 bases from J, the junction contained 1 base not matched to a gene. Germline V gene sequence: CDR1 SNHLY, CDR2 FYNNEI. This CDR3 has 14 residues.

The chain couples TRBV6-6 to TRBJ2-1, with D possibly TRBD2 on 5 matching bases. Trimming took off 6 bases at V and 4 bases at J, with 10 bases between the two ends. Germline CDR1 reads MNHNY; CDR2 reads SVGAGI (reference sequence). There are 13 residues in the CDR3. The CDR3 is CASRERLYNEQFF. CDR3 DNA sequence: TGTGCCAGCAGAGAGCGGCTTTACAATGAGCAGTTCTTC.

The rearrangement joins TRBV10-3 to TRBJ1-2; 8 bases align to TRBD1. The CDR3 covers 14 residues. After removal of 6 bases from V and 5 bases from J, the junction contained 8 bases not matched to a gene. Germline CDR1 is ENHRY and CDR2 is SYGVKD. As DNA, the CDR3 is TGTGCCATCAGGGGGACAGGTCTTTCGTATGGCTACACCTTC. Amino acids: CAIRGTGLSYGYTF.

The chain uses TRBV19 and TRBJ2-7; D ambiguous. The V end was cut by 2 bases, the J end by 3 bases, with 14 bases between. The CDR3 covers 15 residues. Germline V gene lookup returns CDR1 LNHDA and CDR2 SQIVND (reference sequence). This CDR3 is CASSISPGNIYEQYF. For the CDR3, the DNA is TGTGCCAGTAGTATATCGCCAGGTAATATCTACGAGCAGTACTTC.

The V call is TRBV21-1, the J call TRBJ2-3; the table's D call of TRBD1 was not tested on the DNA. TRBV21-1 is classified as a pseudogene. This CDR3 has 17 residues. The CDR3 DNA reads as TGTGCCAGCAGCAACCAATGGTTCAGGGTTTGCCCAGATACGCAGTATTTT. Translating it yields CASSNQWFRVCPDTQYF.

The chain couples TRBV9 to TRBJ2-3; D possibly corresponds to TRBD1 (6 bases). The germline CDR1 and CDR2 sequences are SGDLS and YYNGEE. V gave up 6 bases and J gave up 1 base, with 12 bases separating them. The CDR3 has 14 residues. The CDR3 spells CASTPGHRTDTQYF. CDR3 sequence (DNA): TGTGCCAGCACCCCGGGACACCGCACAGATACGCAGTATTTT.

This sequence joins TRBV9 and TRBJ2-3; D is unresolved. Per the germline V gene, CDR1 is SGDLS and CDR2 is YYNGEE. This CDR3 has 14 residues. V was clipped by 0 bases and J by 0 bases, with 5 bases between them. The chain's CDR3 is CASSVESSTDTQYF. The DNA for the CDR3 is TGTGCCAGCAGCGTAGAGTCGAGCACAGATACGCAGTATTTT. The full variable domain, with the rest looked up from reference TRBV9 and TRBJ2-3, is DSGVTQTPKHLITATGQRVTLRCSPRSGDLSVYWYQQSLDQGLQFLIQYYNGEERAKGNILERFSAQQFPDLHSELNLSSLELGDSALYFCASSVESSTDTQYFGPGTRLTVL.

The chain carries TRBV6-6 and TRBJ2-1, with 10 positions matching TRBD1. This CDR3 contains 15 residues. Germline V gene data show CDR1 as MNHNY and CDR2 as SVGAGI (reference sequence). With 4 bases clipped from V and 13 bases from J, the junction kept 13 bases outside the gene matches. CDR3 nucleotide sequence: TGTGCCAGCAGTTCCCTCGGGACAGGGGACGGGTCTCAGTTCTTC. Translating it yields CASSSLGTGDGSQFF.

V is TRBV7-1 and J is TRBJ1-5; 8 bases fit TRBD1. TRBV7-1 is noted as an ORF with a role that remains uncertain. Trimming cost V 5 bases and J 0 bases; bases outside gene matches: 0. The CDR3 loop spans 14 amino acids. CDR3 loop: CASSGTGSNQPQHF. CDR3 in DNA: TGTGCCAGCAGCGGGACAGGTAGCAATCAGCCCCAGCATTTT.

The chain combines TRBV28 with TRBJ2-7; the D call may be TRBD1 or TRBD2 (7 bases each). The V gene's germline CDR1 is MDHEN and CDR2 SYDVKM. The CDR3 has 17 residues. Between the trimmed V and J ends, which lost 4 bases and 4 bases, there was a span of 23 bases. CDR3 nucleotides: TGTGCCAGCAGTTCACCCCAGGGGGGGAAGGGATTTTACGAGCAGTACTTC. Translated, it gives CASSSPQGGKGFYEQYF.

Here the CDR3 reads CASSPQMFLEAFF. As DNA, the CDR3 is TGTGCCAGCAGTCCCCAAATGTTTCTTGAAGCTTTCTTT. The chain combines TRBV27 with TRBJ1-1; D remains unclear. CDR1 and CDR2 from the germline V gene are MNHEY and SMNVEV (reference sequence). The CDR3 runs to 13 residues. With 5 bases removed from V and 7 bases from J, the gap between germline ends came to 14 bases.

J is TRBJ2-6 and V is TRBV5-1, with 11 bases identical to TRBD1. From germline, CDR1 is SGHRS and CDR2 YFSETQ. The V gene end was trimmed by 4 bases and the J gene end by 4 bases; junction bases not matched to a gene: 22. CDR3 length: 22 residues. As DNA, the CDR3 is TGCGCCAGCAGCGCCGGGACAGGGGGAAGAAATGAAAGAAATCACGGGGCCAACGTCCTGACTTTC. Its protein is CASSAGTGGRNERNHGANVLTF.

The V gene is TRBV7-2, the J gene TRBJ2-5; D might be TRBD2 (5 bases). Trimming took off 5 bases at V and 11 bases at J, with 21 bases between the two ends. The CDR3 runs 14 residues. Germline V gene sequence: CDR1 SGHTA, CDR2 FQGNSA. DNA for the CDR3: TGTGCCAGCAGCCCAGCGGCCCCCTTAAGGGAGCAGTACTTC. As protein: CASSPAAPLREQYF.

This clone was seen a single time. V usage is TRBV7-2 and J usage is TRBJ2-3, with 8 bases fitting TRBD1. V lost 1 base, J lost 5 bases, and 2 bases stayed unmatched. This CDR3 is built from 14 residues. Germline V gene lookup returns CDR1 SGHTA and CDR2 FQGNSA. CDR3 sequence reads: CASSLDRGIDTQYF. The CDR3 coding sequence is TGTGCCAGCAGCTTAGACAGGGGGATAGATACGCAGTATTTT. Full variable domain (missing parts from reference TRBV7-2 and TRBJ2-3): GAGVSQSPSNKVTEKGKDVELRCDPISGHTALYWYRQSLGQGLEFLIYFQGNSAPDKSGLPSDRFSAERTGGSVSTLTIQRTQQEDSAVYLCASSLDRGIDTQYFGPGTRLTVL.

The rearrangement joins TRBV19 to TRBJ1-4; D unresolved. The CDR3 consists of 16 residues. V shed 4 bases and J shed 3 bases, with 15 bases lying between them. Germline-derived CDR1 and CDR2 are LNHDA and SQIVND (reference sequence). CDR3: CASSTPWNGANEKLFF. CDR3 coding DNA: TGTGCCAGTAGTACCCCTTGGAACGGGGCTAATGAAAAACTGTTTTTT.

The V call is TRBV19, the J call TRBJ1-4; no clear D gene. CDR3 length: 11 residues. V dropped 9 bases and J dropped 5 bases, with 7 bases sitting between them. Germline-derived CDR1 and CDR2 are LNHDA and SQIVND (reference sequence). Written as DNA, the CDR3 is TGTGCCAGGGATAGGAATGAAAAACTGTTTTTT. Amino acids: CARDRNEKLFF.

This clone came up a few times. The chain recombines TRBV2 with TRBJ2-3; D is unresolved. Trimming pared 3 bases from V and 0 bases from J, leaving 10 bases between. Germline V gives CDR1 SNHLY, CDR2 FYNNEI. The CDR3 runs 15 residues. The CDR3 sequence is CASSERRGSTDTQYF. CDR3 bases: TGTGCCAGCAGTGAGCGTCGAGGAAGCACAGATACGCAGTATTTT. Full variable domain (rest looked up from reference TRBV2 and TRBJ2-3): EPEVTQTPSHQVTQMGQEVILRCVPISNHLYFYWYRQILGQKVEFLVSFYNNEISEKSEIFDDQFSVERPDGSNFTLKIRSTKLEDSAMYFCASSERRGSTDTQYFGPGTRLTVL.

V is TRBV7-9 and J is TRBJ2-3; D gene uncertain. V was cut by 2 bases and J by 4 bases, with 10 bases left in between. The CDR3 covers 14 residues. Germline values: CDR1 SEHNR, CDR2 FQNEAQ (reference sequence). This chain's CDR3 is CASSLSRVADTQYF. CDR3 in DNA: TGTGCCAGCAGCTTAAGCCGGGTCGCAGATACGCAGTATTTT.

V usage is TRBV5-6 and J usage is TRBJ1-5, with unresolved D. Between the trimmed V and J ends, which lost 0 bases and 3 bases, there was a span of 7 bases. There are 14 residues in the CDR3. CDR1 is SGHDT, CDR2 YYEEEE, per germline. CDR3 sequence (DNA): TGTGCCAGCAGCTTGGGACGGTACAATCAGCCCCAGCATTTT. As protein: CASSLGRYNQPQHF.

The J gene is TRBJ2-3, the V gene TRBV18; D assignment may be TRBD1 or TRBD2 (5 bases each). There are 12 residues in the CDR3. Germline loops: CDR1 KGHSH, CDR2 LQKENI. V lost 2 bases and J lost 6, with 6 bases in between. The CDR3: CASSPGGDTQYF. CDR3 DNA sequence: TGTGCCAGCTCACCAGGGGGTGATACGCAGTATTTT. Full variable domain (remainder filled in from reference TRBV18 and TRBJ2-3): NAGVMQNPRHLVRRRGQEARLRCSPMKGHSHVYWYRQLPEEGLKFMVYLQKENIIDESGMPKERFSAEFPKEGPSILRIQQVVRGDSAAYFCASSPGGDTQYFGPGTRLTVL.

The sample holds one count of this clone. The V call is TRBV7-9, the J call TRBJ1-2; 7 positions agree with TRBD1. The CDR3 runs 13 residues. With 4 bases clipped from V and 8 bases from J, the junction kept 7 bases outside the gene matches. Germline loops: CDR1 SEHNR, CDR2 FQNEAQ (reference sequence). The chain's CDR3 is CASSSLTGKGYTF. The CDR3 DNA follows: TGTGCCAGCAGCTCCCTGACAGGGAAGGGCTACACCTTC.

The rearrangement uses TRBV20-1 and TRBJ2-1; D gene ambiguous. V was trimmed by 5 bases and J by 2 bases, leaving 4 bases between them. CDR3 length: 11 residues. Germline CDR1 reads DFQATT; CDR2 reads SNEGSKA (reference sequence). Here the CDR3 reads CSADTYNEQFF. In DNA, the CDR3 is TGCAGTGCTGATACCTACAATGAGCAGTTCTTC.

The chain uses TRBV2 and TRBJ2-1, with 10 bases matching TRBD2. J lost 4 bases, V lost 5 bases, and 8 bases had no gene match. The CDR3 sequence is 16 residues long. CDR1 is SNHLY and CDR2 is FYNNEI in the germline V gene. DNA of the CDR3: TGTGCCAGCAGTCCGATTAGCGGGGGGTTTTACAATGAGCAGTTCTTC. This gives the protein CASSPISGGFYNEQFF.

V and J are TRBV18 and TRBJ2-5; 14 bases are a match to TRBD2. The trim removed 5 bases at V and 5 bases at J, leaving 7 bases unmatched. Germline assignment: CDR1 KGHSH and CDR2 LQKENI. The CDR3 length is 16 residues. The CDR3 nucleotides read TGTGCCAGCTCAGCGGGACTAGCGGGAGTAGGGGAGACCCAGTACTTC. It codes for CASSAGLAGVGETQYF.

The CDR3 DNA reads as TGTGCCATCAGTGGGACAGGCGAGAACACTGAAGCTTTCTTT. The encoded protein is CAISGTGENTEAFF. This rearrangement joins TRBV10-3 to TRBJ1-1; 7 positions match TRBD1. The CDR3 has 14 amino acids. Germline V gene sequence: CDR1 ENHRY, CDR2 SYGVKD. V was clipped by 4 bases and J by 1 base; unmatched bases: 3.

V gene TRBV5-1 combines with J gene TRBJ1-4; D gene ambiguous. The CDR3 is 15 amino acids. Germline V gene data show CDR1 as SGHRS and CDR2 as YFSETQ. V lost 0 bases and J 0 bases, leaving 6 bases between the germline ends. The DNA of the CDR3 is TGCGCCAGCAGCTTGGCTGGGACAACTAATGAAAAACTGTTTTTT. Translated: CASSLAGTTNEKLFF.

The V gene is TRBV7-2, the J gene TRBJ2-5; a weak D match, TRBD2 (7 bases). Per germline, CDR1 SGHTA and CDR2 FQGNSA. This CDR3 is 13 amino acids long. The ends were cut back, 0 bases at V and 7 bases at J, with 9 bases in the middle. CDR3 in DNA: TGTGCCAGCAGCTTAGCGGGGGGGCGGACCCAGTACTTC. This codes for CASSLAGGRTQYF.